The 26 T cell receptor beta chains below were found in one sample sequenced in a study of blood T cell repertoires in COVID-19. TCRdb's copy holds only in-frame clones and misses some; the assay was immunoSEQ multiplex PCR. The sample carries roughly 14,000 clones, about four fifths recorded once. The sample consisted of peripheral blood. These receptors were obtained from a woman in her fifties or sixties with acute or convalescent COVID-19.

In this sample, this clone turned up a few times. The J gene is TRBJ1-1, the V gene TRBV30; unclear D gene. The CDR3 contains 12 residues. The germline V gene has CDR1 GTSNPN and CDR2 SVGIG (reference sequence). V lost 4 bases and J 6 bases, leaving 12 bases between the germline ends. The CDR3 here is CAWTYPYAEAFF. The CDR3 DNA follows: TGTGCCTGGACCTATCCGTACGCTGAAGCTTTCTTT.

The CDR3 coding sequence is TGTGCCAGCAGCCCCACCGGGACAGGGGGCGCAGGCTACACCTTC. Residues: CASSPTGTGGAGYTF. The chain links TRBV7-3 to TRBJ1-2; 12 bases are a match to TRBD1. V lost 5 bases to trimming and J lost 8 bases; unmatched junction nucleotides: 9. The V gene's germline CDR1 is SGHTA and CDR2 FQGTGA. This CDR3 has 15 residues.

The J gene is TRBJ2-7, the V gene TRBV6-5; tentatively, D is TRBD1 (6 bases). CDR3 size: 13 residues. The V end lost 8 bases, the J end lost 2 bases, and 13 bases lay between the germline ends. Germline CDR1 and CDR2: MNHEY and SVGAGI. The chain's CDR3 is CASCIGGPYEQYF. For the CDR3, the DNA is TGTGCCAGCTGTATAGGGGGTCCCTACGAGCAGTACTTC.

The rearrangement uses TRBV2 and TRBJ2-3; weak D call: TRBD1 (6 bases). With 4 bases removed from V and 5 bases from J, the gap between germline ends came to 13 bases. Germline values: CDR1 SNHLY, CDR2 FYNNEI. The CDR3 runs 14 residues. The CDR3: CASSVWGRGDTQYF. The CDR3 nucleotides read TGTGCCAGCAGTGTGTGGGGGCGAGGAGATACGCAGTATTTT.

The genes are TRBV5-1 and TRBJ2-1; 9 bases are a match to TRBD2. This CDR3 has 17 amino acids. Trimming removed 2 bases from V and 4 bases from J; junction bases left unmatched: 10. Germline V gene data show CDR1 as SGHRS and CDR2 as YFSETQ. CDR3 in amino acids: CASSFSPGAGGYNEQFF. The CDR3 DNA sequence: TGCGCCAGCAGCTTTAGTCCAGGGGCGGGAGGGTACAATGAGCAGTTCTTC.

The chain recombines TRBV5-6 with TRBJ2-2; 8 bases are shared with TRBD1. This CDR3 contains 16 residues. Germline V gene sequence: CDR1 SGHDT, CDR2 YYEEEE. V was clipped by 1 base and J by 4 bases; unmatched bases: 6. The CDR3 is CASSLFRDRFTGELFF. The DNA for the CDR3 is TGTGCCAGCAGCTTGTTCCGGGACAGGTTCACCGGGGAGCTGTTTTTT. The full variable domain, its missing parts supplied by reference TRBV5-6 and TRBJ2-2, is DAGVTQSPTHLIKTRGQQVTLRCSPKSGHDTVSWYQQALGQGPQFIFQYYEEEERQRGNFPDRFSGHQFPNYSSELNVNALLLGDSALYLCASSLFRDRFTGELFFGEGSRLTVL.

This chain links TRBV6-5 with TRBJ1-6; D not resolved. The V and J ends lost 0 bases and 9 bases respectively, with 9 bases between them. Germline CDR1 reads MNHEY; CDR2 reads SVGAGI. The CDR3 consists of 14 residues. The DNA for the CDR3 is TGTGCCAGCAGTTACTCTTTCCCCCGTTCACCCCTCCACTTT. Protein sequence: CASSYSFPRSPLHF.

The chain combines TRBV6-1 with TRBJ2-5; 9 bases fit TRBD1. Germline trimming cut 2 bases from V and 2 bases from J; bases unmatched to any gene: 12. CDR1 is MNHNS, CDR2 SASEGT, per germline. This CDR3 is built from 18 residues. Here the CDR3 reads CASSEMHLQGTGQETQYF. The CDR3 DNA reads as TGTGCCAGCAGTGAAATGCATCTTCAGGGGACAGGGCAAGAGACCCAGTACTTC.

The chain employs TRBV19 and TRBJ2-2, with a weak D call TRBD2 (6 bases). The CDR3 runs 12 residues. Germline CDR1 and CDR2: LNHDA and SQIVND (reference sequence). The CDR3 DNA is TGTGCGCTGACTAGTCGCACCGGGGAGCTGTTTTTT. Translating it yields CALTSRTGELFF.

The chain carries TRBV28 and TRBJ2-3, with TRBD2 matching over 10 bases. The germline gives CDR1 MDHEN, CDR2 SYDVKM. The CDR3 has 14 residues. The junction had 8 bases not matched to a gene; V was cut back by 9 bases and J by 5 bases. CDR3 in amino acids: CASIIAGGLDTQYF. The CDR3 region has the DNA TGTGCCAGTATTATAGCGGGAGGACTAGATACGCAGTATTTT.

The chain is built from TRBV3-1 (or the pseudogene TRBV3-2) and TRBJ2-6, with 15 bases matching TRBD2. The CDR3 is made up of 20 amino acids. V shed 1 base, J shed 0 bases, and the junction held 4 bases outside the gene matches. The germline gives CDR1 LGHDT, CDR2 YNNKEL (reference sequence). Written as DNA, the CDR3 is TGTGCCAGCAGCCAAGGGACTAGCGGGAGGGCCCTCTCTGGGGCCAACGTCCTGACTTTC. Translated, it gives CASSQGTSGRALSGANVLTF.

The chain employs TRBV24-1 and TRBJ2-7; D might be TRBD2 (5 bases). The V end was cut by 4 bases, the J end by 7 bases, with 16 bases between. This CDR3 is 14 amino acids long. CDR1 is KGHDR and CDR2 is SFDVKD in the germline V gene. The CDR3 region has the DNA TGTGCCACCAGTGACCCGGAACTAGGATGGGAGCAGTACTTC. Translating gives CATSDPELGWEQYF.

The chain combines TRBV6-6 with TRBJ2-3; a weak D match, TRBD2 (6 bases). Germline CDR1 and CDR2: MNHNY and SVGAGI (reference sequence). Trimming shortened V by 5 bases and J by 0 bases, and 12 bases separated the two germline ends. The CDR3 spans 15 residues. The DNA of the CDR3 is TGTGCCAGCAGTCCGTCGGCGGGGAGCACAGATACGCAGTATTTT. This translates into CASSPSAGSTDTQYF.

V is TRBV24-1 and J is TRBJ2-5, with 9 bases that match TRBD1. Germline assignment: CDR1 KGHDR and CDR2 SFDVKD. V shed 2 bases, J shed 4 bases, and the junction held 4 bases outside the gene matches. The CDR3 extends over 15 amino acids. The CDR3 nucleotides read TGTGCCACCAGTGATTGGGGGACAGGGAGAGAGACCCAGTACTTC. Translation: CATSDWGTGRETQYF.

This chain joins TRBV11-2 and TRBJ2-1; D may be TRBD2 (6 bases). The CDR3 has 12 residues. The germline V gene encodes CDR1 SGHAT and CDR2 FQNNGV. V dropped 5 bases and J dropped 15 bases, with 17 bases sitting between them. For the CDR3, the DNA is TGTGCCAGCAGCCCGAGTCCCCTCGGGGGGTTCTTC. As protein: CASSPSPLGGFF.

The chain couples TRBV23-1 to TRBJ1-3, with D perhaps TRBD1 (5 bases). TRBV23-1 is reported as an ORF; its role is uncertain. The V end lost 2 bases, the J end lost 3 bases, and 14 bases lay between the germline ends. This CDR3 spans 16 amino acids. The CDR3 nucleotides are TGCGCCAGCAGTCAACACGTCCAGGGTATTGGAAACACCATATATTTT. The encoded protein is CASSQHVQGIGNTIYF.

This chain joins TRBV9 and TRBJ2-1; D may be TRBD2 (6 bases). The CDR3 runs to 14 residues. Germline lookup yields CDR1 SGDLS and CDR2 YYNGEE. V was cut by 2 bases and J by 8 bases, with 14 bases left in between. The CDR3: CASSVMTAGHEQFF. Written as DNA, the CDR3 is TGTGCCAGCAGCGTTATGACTGCGGGGCATGAGCAGTTCTTC.

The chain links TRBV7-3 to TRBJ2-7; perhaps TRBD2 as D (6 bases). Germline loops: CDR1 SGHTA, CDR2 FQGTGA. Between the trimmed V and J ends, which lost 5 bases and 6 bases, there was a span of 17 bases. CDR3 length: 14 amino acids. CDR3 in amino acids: CASSPGGAGVEQYF. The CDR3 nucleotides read TGTGCCAGCAGCCCCGGAGGGGCCGGTGTCGAGCAGTACTTC.

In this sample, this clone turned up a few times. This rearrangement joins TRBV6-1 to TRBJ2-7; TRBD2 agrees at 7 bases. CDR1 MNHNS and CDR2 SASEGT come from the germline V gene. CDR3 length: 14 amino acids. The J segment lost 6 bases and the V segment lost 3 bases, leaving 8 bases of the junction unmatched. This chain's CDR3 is CASSDRGGSTEQYF. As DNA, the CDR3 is TGTGCCAGCAGTGACCGCGGCGGGAGTACCGAGCAGTACTTC.

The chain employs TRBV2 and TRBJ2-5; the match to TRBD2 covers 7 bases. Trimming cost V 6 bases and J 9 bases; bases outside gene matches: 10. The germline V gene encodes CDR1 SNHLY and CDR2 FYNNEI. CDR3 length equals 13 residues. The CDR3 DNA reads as TGTGCCAGCAGGCCCGGACTAGAGGTTCCCCAGTACTTC. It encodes CASRPGLEVPQYF.

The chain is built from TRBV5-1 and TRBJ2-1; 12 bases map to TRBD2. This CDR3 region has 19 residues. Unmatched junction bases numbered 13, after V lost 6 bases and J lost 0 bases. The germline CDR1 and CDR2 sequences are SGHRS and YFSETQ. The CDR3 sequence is CASNPQTSGSRGSYNEQFF. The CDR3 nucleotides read TGCGCCAGCAACCCCCAGACTAGCGGGAGCCGTGGCTCCTACAATGAGCAGTTCTTC.

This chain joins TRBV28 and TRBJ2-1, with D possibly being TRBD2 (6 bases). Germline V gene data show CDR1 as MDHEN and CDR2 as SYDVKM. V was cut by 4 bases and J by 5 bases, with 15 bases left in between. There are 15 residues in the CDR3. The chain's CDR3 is CASSSVRDFHNEQFF. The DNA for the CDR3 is TGTGCCAGCAGTTCGGTACGGGACTTTCACAATGAGCAGTTCTTC.

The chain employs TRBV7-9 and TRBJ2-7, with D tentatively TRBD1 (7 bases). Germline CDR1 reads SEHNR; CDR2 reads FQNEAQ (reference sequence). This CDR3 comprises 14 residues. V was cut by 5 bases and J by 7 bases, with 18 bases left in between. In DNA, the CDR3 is TGTGCCAGCAGCCCGCGGGACAGACCAAGAGAGCAGTACTTC. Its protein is CASSPRDRPREQYF.

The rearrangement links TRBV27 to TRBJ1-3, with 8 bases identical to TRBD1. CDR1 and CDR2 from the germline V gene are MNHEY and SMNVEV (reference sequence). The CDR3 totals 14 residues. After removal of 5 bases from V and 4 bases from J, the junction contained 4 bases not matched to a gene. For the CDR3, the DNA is TGTGCCAGCAGTCGAGGACAGGGAGGAAACACCATATATTTT. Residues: CASSRGQGGNTIYF.

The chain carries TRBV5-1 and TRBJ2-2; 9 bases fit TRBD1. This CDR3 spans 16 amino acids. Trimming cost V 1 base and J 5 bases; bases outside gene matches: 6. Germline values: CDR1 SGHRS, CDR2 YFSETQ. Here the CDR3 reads CASSLYLTGGTGELFF. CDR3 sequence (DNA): TGCGCCAGCAGCTTGTACCTGACAGGGGGTACCGGGGAGCTGTTTTTT.

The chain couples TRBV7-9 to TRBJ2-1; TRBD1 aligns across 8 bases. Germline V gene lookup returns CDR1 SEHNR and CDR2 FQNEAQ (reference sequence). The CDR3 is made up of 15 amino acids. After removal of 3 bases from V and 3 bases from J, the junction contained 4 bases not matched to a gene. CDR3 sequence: CASSFRQGLYNEQFF. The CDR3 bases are TGTGCCAGCAGCTTCAGACAGGGGCTCTACAATGAGCAGTTCTTC.